These T cell receptor beta chains were read from a single sample in a study of T cells in Graves' hyperthyroidism and ophthalmopathy. TCRdb reanalysed the multiplex PCR reads using MiXCR and keeps one entry per CDR3 protein. The table records 500,000 to 600,000 distinct CDR3 sequences, around 45% of them present only once. Sequenced material: peripheral blood or thyroid tissue (not recorded which). The receptors were sampled from a woman aged 18-29 years with Graves' hyperthyroidism. Each CDR3 is given with its conserved first and last residue. Fields, in order: J gene, clone size, D gene, V gene, CDR3 protein, CDR3 DNA. D genes are given only for firm matches. Some rows have no size entry. The others give once, few or many, or a class for an expanded clone.

TRBJ1-1 | many | TRBD1 | TRBV6-5 | CASSYRQGANTEAFF | TGTGCCAGCAGTTACCGACAGGGAGCGAACACTGAAGCTTTCTTT
TRBJ1-2 | many | . | TRBV27 | CASSLIRAGYGYTF | TGTGCCAGCAGTTTAATCCGGGCCGGCTATGGCTACACCTTC
TRBJ1-1 | . | TRBD1 | TRBV7-9 | CASSPKTGGFNEAFF | TGTGCCAGCAGCCCCAAGACAGGGGGATTTAATGAAGCTTTCTTT
TRBJ2-5 | . | . | TRBV29-1 | CSLEASGQETQYF | TGCAGCTTAGAGGCCAGTGGGCAAGAGACCCAGTACTTC
TRBJ2-2 | many | . | TRBV19 | CASSGVIFTGELFF | TGTGCCAGTAGTGGCGTCATTTTCACCGGGGAGCTGTTTTTT
TRBJ1-2 | many | . | TRBV5-1 | CASSIDKNYGYTF | TGCGCCAGCAGCATTGACAAGAACTATGGCTACACCTTC
TRBJ2-2 | . | . | TRBV20-1 | CSARTMTRELFF | TGCAGTGCTAGGACAATGACCCGGGAGCTGTTTTTT
TRBJ2-3 | . | TRBD1 | TRBV27 | CASSGTGSSTDTQYF | TGTGCCAGCAGCGGGACAGGAAGTAGCACAGATACGCAGTATTTT
TRBJ2-1 | . | . | TRBV12-3/TRBV12-4 | CASQVGDTHNEQFF | TGTGCCAGCCAGGTAGGGGACACTCACAATGAGCAGTTCTTC
TRBJ2-7 | many | . | TRBV20-1 | CSTEEGGNLYEQYF | TGCAGCACGGAAGAGGGGGGAAACCTTTACGAGCAGTACTTC
TRBJ2-2 | . | TRBD2 | TRBV19 | CASSVTGSSGTYAGELFF | TGTGCCAGTAGTGTTACCGGGTCTAGCGGGACTTACGCCGGGGAGCTGTTTTTT